This entry lists 13 T cell receptor beta chains sequenced from one sample in a study of CD8+ T cells in alopecia areata (dated by TCRdb to 2016 to 2019). The sample's time point label, decoded: about four weeks on oral tofacitinib. The intended sense of this specimen's treatment or condition label: oral pan-JAK inhibitor, 5-10 mg twice daily. The library was generated by the immunoSEQ multiplex PCR assay. RNA was extracted from all samples and reverse transcribed into cDNA, which served as template for TCR sequencing. The source is immuneACCESS, and TCRdb retained only in-frame sequences with V and J called. Part of the clones is not carried over; for the studies checked, unresolved V genes explain less than half of this, and the remainder is unexplained. The sample data list some 150,000 clones, and about 88% of these were observed just once. The ten largest clones add up to around 13% of the sample.

Here the sequenced sample was CD8+ T cells sorted from blood, taken at week 4, from a patient treated with tofacitinib. These receptor sequences come from a human donor with alopecia areata.

J is TRBJ2-1 and V is TRBV4-1; TRBD1 might be the D (6 bases). V was cut by 0 bases and J by 5 bases, with 14 bases left in between. This CDR3 has 16 residues. The germline V gene has CDR1 MGHRA and CDR2 YSYEKL. The CDR3 reads CASSQDAADRNNEQFF. CDR3 nucleotide sequence: TGCGCCAGCAGCCAAGATGCTGCCGACAGGAACAATGAGCAGTTCTTC.

The chain recombines TRBV9 with TRBJ1-6; possible D gene TRBD1, 5 bases. Per germline, CDR1 SGDLS and CDR2 YYNGEE. Trimming cost V 2 bases and J 5 bases, with 8 bases left between them. The CDR3 is 14 amino acids. The CDR3 bases are TGTGCCAGCAGCGTTGGGGGGGATAATTCACCCCTCCACTTT. This translates into CASSVGGDNSPLHF. Full variable domain (outside the CDR3, taken from reference TRBV9 and TRBJ1-6): DSGVTQTPKHLITATGQRVTLRCSPRSGDLSVYWYQQSLDQGLQFLIQYYNGEERAKGNILERFSAQQFPDLHSELNLSSLELGDSALYFCASSVGGDNSPLHFGNGTRLTVT.

The V gene is TRBV10-2, the J gene TRBJ2-2; a possible D gene is TRBD2 (5 bases). Trimming stripped 0 bases from V and 4 bases from J, with 9 bases between. From germline, CDR1 is WSHSY and CDR2 SAAADI. The CDR3 is 15 residues long. CDR3 region: CASSESTRGTGELFF. Here the CDR3 DNA reads TGCGCCAGCAGTGAGTCGACTCGGGGCACCGGGGAGCTGTTTTTT.

The rearrangement uses TRBV30 and TRBJ2-1; 11 bases match TRBD2. J gave up 4 bases and V 4 bases, and 6 bases lay outside the gene matches. Looked up from germline, CDR1 is GTSNPN and CDR2 is SVGIG (reference sequence). The CDR3 is 15 amino acids. CDR3 coding DNA: TGTGCCTGGATTATCACTAGCGGGGGTTACAATGAGCAGTTCTTC. Protein product: CAWIITSGGYNEQFF. Full variable domain (missing parts from reference TRBV30 and TRBJ2-1): SQTIHQWPATLVQPVGSPLSLECTVEGTSNPNLYWYRQAAGRGLQLLFYSVGIGQISSEVPQNLSASRPQDRQFILSSKKLLLSDSGFYLCAWIITSGGYNEQFFGPGTRLTVL.

This chain uses TRBV30 with TRBJ2-5, with D maybe TRBD1 (6 bases). The J call may be wrong; the DNA end is better matched by TRBJ2-7. The CDR3 runs to 14 residues. Germline CDR1 GTSNPN, CDR2 SVGIG (reference sequence). The CDR3 protein is CAWSVEGRGIEQYF. DNA for the CDR3: TGTGCCTGGAGTGTAGAGGGCAGGGGAATCGAGCAGTACTTC.

In the case of this clone: This CDR3 is also generated by other DNA sequences in the sample. This chain links TRBV30 with TRBJ2-1; D gene unclear. CDR1 is GTSNPN, CDR2 SVGIG, per germline (reference sequence). The CDR3 is 14 amino acids. The V end was cut by 0 bases, the J end by 4 bases, with 10 bases between. This chain's CDR3 is CAWSVGSGYNEQFF. In DNA form, the CDR3 reads TGTGCCTGGAGTGTCGGCTCTGGATACAATGAGCAGTTCTTC. Combining the CDR3 with reference TRBV30 and TRBJ2-1 gives the whole variable domain SQTIHQWPATLVQPVGSPLSLECTVEGTSNPNLYWYRQAAGRGLQLLFYSVGIGQISSEVPQNLSASRPQDRQFILSSKKLLLSDSGFYLCAWSVGSGYNEQFFGPGTRLTVL.

CDR3 DNA sequence: TGTGCCAGTGGTCTAGCGGGAGTAACCGGGGAGCTGTTTTTT. This sequence encodes CASGLAGVTGELFF. J is TRBJ2-2 and V is TRBV19; 10 positions match TRBD2. The trim removed 8 bases at V and 5 bases at J, leaving 5 bases unmatched. CDR3 length: 14 residues. Germline values: CDR1 LNHDA, CDR2 SQIVND (reference sequence). The full variable domain, completed using reference TRBV19 and TRBJ2-2, is DGGITQSPKYLFRKEGQNVTLSCEQNLNHDAMYWYRQDPGQGLRLIYYSQIVNDFQKGDIAEGYSVSREKKESFPLTVTSAQKNPTAFYLCASGLAGVTGELFFGEGSRLTVL.

This chain uses TRBV7-2 with TRBJ2-3, with 10 bases aligning to TRBD2. This CDR3 spans 17 amino acids. From germline, CDR1 is SGHTA and CDR2 FQGNSA. After removal of 3 bases from V and 1 base from J, the junction contained 7 bases not matched to a gene. The chain's CDR3 is CASSFSLAGVGTDTQYF. The DNA of the CDR3 is TGTGCCAGCAGCTTTTCGCTAGCGGGAGTTGGCACAGATACGCAGTATTTT.

J is TRBJ2-6 and V is TRBV27; no clear D. This CDR3 region has 16 residues. Germline loops: CDR1 MNHEY, CDR2 SMNVEV (reference sequence). V lost 2 bases and J 4 bases, leaving 12 bases between the germline ends. The DNA for the CDR3 is TGTGCCAGCAGTTTAACCGCCCAGGCCGGGGCCAACGTCCTGACTTTC. This translates into CASSLTAQAGANVLTF.

This clone was detected only once. CDR3 DNA sequence: TGCGCCAGCAGCCAAGTAGAAGCCTACGAGCAGTACTTC. This translates into CASSQVEAYEQYF. This rearrangement joins TRBV4-1 to TRBJ2-7; no clear D gene. The CDR3 is 13 residues long. The V and J ends lost 1 base and 2 bases respectively, with 6 bases between them. From germline, CDR1 is MGHRA and CDR2 YSYEKL.

This rearrangement joins TRBV27 to TRBJ1-1; D not resolved. V lost 8 bases to trimming and J lost 0 bases, with 19 bases between them. The CDR3 spans 16 residues. Germline CDR1 MNHEY, CDR2 SMNVEV (reference sequence). The CDR3 here is CASAGGRKQLNTEAFF. CDR3 DNA: TGTGCCAGCGCTGGAGGGAGGAAACAGTTGAACACTGAAGCTTTCTTT.

This CDR3 is CAWSEAGDEQYF. The CDR3 DNA is TGTGCCTGGAGTGAGGCCGGGGACGAGCAGTACTTC. The chain couples TRBV30 to TRBJ2-7, with a tentative D call TRBD2 (5 bases). The CDR3 runs to 12 residues. The germline V and J ends were trimmed by 1 base and 5 bases, with 9 bases remaining between them. Germline V gives CDR1 GTSNPN, CDR2 SVGIG (reference sequence).

The chain uses TRBV29-1 and TRBJ2-7; 8 bases line up with TRBD1. The CDR3 runs to 13 residues. With V trimmed by 4 bases and J by 2 bases, 4 bases remained unmatched. Germline V gene data show CDR1 as SQVTM and CDR2 as ANQGSEA. The CDR3 spells CSVGKDRAYEQYF. The CDR3 region has the DNA TGCAGCGTTGGAAAGGACAGGGCCTACGAGCAGTACTTC.